Below, 28 T cell receptor beta chains from the same sample are listed, as sequenced in a study of cytomegalovirus exposure and HLA in healthy donors. Primers: 60 Vbeta forward and 13 Jbeta reverse. Using immunoSEQ multiplex PCR, the repertoire was profiled, and TCRdb retains in-frame clones only, with some absent. This sample yields around 300,000 clones, of which roughly 81% are seen a single time; roughly 2% belongs to the top ten. The material sequenced was PBMCs. Receptors were obtained from a woman between 35 and 50 years old in good health and CMV-seropositive.

This clone is a singleton in its sample. The CDR3 sequence is CASSILGLNQPQHF. The CDR3 coding sequence is TGTGCCAGTAGTATACTGGGGCTCAATCAGCCCCAGCATTTT. The rearrangement joins TRBV19 to TRBJ1-5; a weak D match, TRBD1 (5 bases). Germline-derived CDR1 and CDR2 are LNHDA and SQIVND (reference sequence). V was trimmed by 2 bases and J by 3 bases, leaving 8 bases between them. This CDR3 spans 14 amino acids. The variable domain in full, completed from reference TRBV19 and TRBJ1-5, reads DGGITQSPKYLFRKEGQNVTLSCEQNLNHDAMYWYRQDPGQGLRLIYYSQIVNDFQKGDIAEGYSVSREKKESFPLTVTSAQKNPTAFYLCASSILGLNQPQHFGDGTRLSIL.

The V call is TRBV7-9, the J call TRBJ2-7; D perhaps matches TRBD2 (6 bases). Germline V gene data show CDR1 as SEHNR and CDR2 as FQNEAQ (reference sequence). The CDR3 runs 16 residues. V lost 3 bases and J 6 bases, leaving 21 bases between the germline ends. CDR3 region: CASSLGRDSLPGEQYF. In DNA form, the CDR3 reads TGTGCCAGCAGCTTGGGTCGGGACTCACTTCCGGGCGAGCAGTACTTC.

The chain combines TRBV10-3 with TRBJ2-1, with D possibly TRBD2 on 5 matching bases. The CDR3 is 13 amino acids. Germline V lookup: CDR1 ENHRY, CDR2 SYGVKD. With 11 bases removed from V and 6 bases from J, the gap between germline ends came to 17 bases. The CDR3 DNA is TGTGCCCATTCCAACGAGGGTACCAATGAGCAGTTCTTC. Protein product: CAHSNEGTNEQFF.

The rearrangement joins TRBV6-6 to TRBJ2-5; 8 bases are a match to TRBD2. V lost 2 bases to trimming and J lost 4 bases; unmatched junction nucleotides: 9. The CDR3 sequence is 16 residues long. The germline V gene has CDR1 MNHNY and CDR2 SVGAGI (reference sequence). CDR3 sequence: CASSYPSGSGRETQYF. As DNA, the CDR3 is TGTGCCAGCAGTTACCCCAGCGGGAGCGGTCGAGAGACCCAGTACTTC.

This clone was seen ten or more times. V gene TRBV5-4 combines with J gene TRBJ2-7; no reliable D call. Trimming shortened V by 4 bases and J by 2 bases, and 10 bases separated the two germline ends. In germline, CDR1 is SGHNT, CDR2 YYREEE (reference sequence). This CDR3 has 13 residues. The CDR3 DNA is TGTGCCAGCAGCGTGTTCTCTGCCTACGAGCAGTACTTC. This translates into CASSVFSAYEQYF.

The chain uses TRBV5-6 and TRBJ2-7; 8 bases align to TRBD1. The CDR3 length is 14 residues. CDR1 and CDR2 from the germline V gene are SGHDT and YYEEEE. J gave up 5 bases and V 2 bases, and 6 bases lay outside the gene matches. The CDR3 spells CASSFSDRDNEQYF. CDR3 coding DNA: TGTGCCAGCAGCTTCTCGGACAGGGATAACGAGCAGTACTTC.

This clone was seen just once. This chain uses TRBV5-4 with TRBJ2-3; the D gene is possibly TRBD1 (5 bases). Deletions cut 3 bases from V and 0 bases from J, with 14 bases between. The CDR3 length is 16 residues. The germline V gene encodes CDR1 SGHNT and CDR2 YYREEE (reference sequence). Written as DNA, the CDR3 is TGTGCCAGCAGCTCCCCGACAGACCTTAGCACAGATACGCAGTATTTT. Translation: CASSSPTDLSTDTQYF. Based on the CDR3 plus reference TRBV5-4 and TRBJ2-3, the full variable domain is ETGVTQSPTHLIKTRGQQVTLRCSSQSGHNTVSWYQQALGQGPQFIFQYYREEENGRGNFPPRFSGLQFPNYSSELNVNALELDDSALYLCASSSPTDLSTDTQYFGPGTRLTVL.

There are a few counts of this clone. V usage is TRBV4-3 and J usage is TRBJ1-4; D possibly corresponds to TRBD1 (5 bases). The ends were cut back, 5 bases at V and 2 bases at J, with 15 bases in the middle. Germline-derived CDR1 and CDR2 are LGHNA and YSLEER. CDR3 length equals 16 residues. The CDR3 sequence is CASSGRGGPTNEKLFF. The CDR3 nucleotides are TGCGCCAGCAGCGGAAGGGGAGGGCCCACTAATGAAAAACTGTTTTTT.

The chain has TRBV2 and TRBJ1-3, with 7 nucleotides matching TRBD1. Looked up from germline, CDR1 is SNHLY and CDR2 is FYNNEI. The V gene end was trimmed by 5 bases and the J gene end by 4 bases; junction bases not matched to a gene: 14. The length of the CDR3 is 17 residues. The CDR3 spells CASSRDRASFRGNTIYF. The CDR3 nucleotides read TGTGCCAGCAGTCGCGACAGGGCGAGTTTTAGGGGAAACACCATATATTTT.

This chain uses TRBV5-4 with TRBJ2-6; maybe TRBD2 (5 bases). Trimming removed 3 bases from V and 0 bases from J, with 7 bases in between. CDR3 length: 15 amino acids. Germline V CDR1 and CDR2: SGHNT, YYREEE (reference sequence). The CDR3 nucleotides read TGTGCCAGCAGCTGGGGAGACTCTGGGGCCAACGTCCTGACTTTC. It encodes CASSWGDSGANVLTF.

The count of this clone is one. One end of the junction is discordant with germline, which a read error may explain. The rearrangement joins TRBV11-3 to TRBJ2-1; 11 bases are shared with TRBD2. The germline CDR1 and CDR2 sequences are SGHNT and YENEEA. This CDR3 is built from 17 residues. CDR3 in amino acids: CVSSLGSGRVWDNEQFF. CDR3 nucleotide sequence: TGTGTCAGCAGCTTAGGTAGCGGGAGGGTTTGGGACAATGAGCAGTTCTTC.

The V gene is TRBV5-4, the J gene TRBJ2-2; the match to TRBD2 covers 7 bases. Unmatched junction bases numbered 16, after V lost 4 bases and J lost 7 bases. This CDR3 spans 17 amino acids. The V gene's germline CDR1 is SGHNT and CDR2 YYREEE (reference sequence). CDR3 nucleotides: TGTGCCAGCAGCCCGGCTGTTGGGGCGGGAGTACTCGGGGAGCTGTTTTTT. Its protein product is CASSPAVGAGVLGELFF.

The count of this clone is one. The gene calls are TRBV7-9 and TRBJ2-7, with 10 nucleotides matching TRBD2. CDR3 length equals 13 residues. V shed 11 bases, J shed 2 bases, and the junction held 6 bases outside the gene matches. The germline CDR1 and CDR2 sequences are SEHNR and FQNEAQ (reference sequence). CDR3 loop: CAGGTSETYEQYF. The CDR3 nucleotides are TGTGCCGGCGGGACTAGCGAAACCTACGAGCAGTACTTC.

The chain uses TRBV7-7 and TRBJ2-3; a possible D gene is TRBD2 (5 bases). The CDR3 is 14 residues long. Germline V gives CDR1 SSHAT, CDR2 FNYEAQ (reference sequence). Deletions cut 2 bases from V and 7 bases from J, with 13 bases between. CDR3 loop: CASSLSDGENTQYF. The CDR3, as DNA: TGTGCCAGCAGCTTATCGGACGGGGAAAATACGCAGTATTTT. Full variable domain (missing parts from reference TRBV7-7 and TRBJ2-3): GAGVSQSPRYKVTKRGQDVTLRCDPISSHATLYWYQQALGQGPEFLTYFNYEAQPDKSGLPSDRFSAERPEGSISTLTIQRTEQRDSAMYRCASSLSDGENTQYFGPGTRLTVL.

The V call is TRBV19, the J call TRBJ2-3; TRBD2 agrees at 16 bases. Germline CDR1 reads LNHDA; CDR2 reads SQIVND (reference sequence). The trim removed 4 bases at V and 6 bases at J, leaving 4 bases unmatched. The CDR3 consists of 16 residues. In DNA form, the CDR3 reads TGTGCCAGTAGTAAGGGACTAGCGGGAGGGAGTGATACGCAGTATTTT. Its translation: CASSKGLAGGSDTQYF.

Worth noting for this clone: Different DNA sequences within this sample yield the same CDR3. V is TRBV15 and J is TRBJ2-2; D possibly corresponds to TRBD1 (6 bases). The V gene lost 0 bases and the J gene lost 4 bases, with 6 bases spanning the gap. The length of the CDR3 is 14 residues. The germline gives CDR1 LNHNV, CDR2 YYDKDF (reference sequence). CDR3 nucleotides: TGTGCCACCAGCAGAGACAGGGGCACCGGGGAGCTGTTTTTT. It specifies CATSRDRGTGELFF.

The CDR3 region is CASSLTGVGGRRYNEQFF. The CDR3 DNA is TGTGCCAGCAGCTTAACGGGGGTTGGCGGGAGGCGTTACAATGAGCAGTTCTTC. The chain carries TRBV13 and TRBJ2-1; 8 bases align to TRBD2. The CDR3 extends over 18 amino acids. The trim removed 2 bases at V and 4 bases at J, leaving 13 bases unmatched. Germline V gene sequence: CDR1 PRHDT, CDR2 FYEKMQ (reference sequence).

The chain joins TRBV9 to TRBJ2-7; D remains ambiguous. The CDR3 is 13 amino acids. V lost 1 base and J lost 3, with 8 bases in between. Germline V gives CDR1 SGDLS, CDR2 YYNGEE. The CDR3 region has the DNA TGTGCCAGCAGCGTAAGGCCAGGCTACGAGCAGTACTTC. Protein product: CASSVRPGYEQYF. The variable domain in full, completed from reference TRBV9 and TRBJ2-7, reads DSGVTQTPKHLITATGQRVTLRCSPRSGDLSVYWYQQSLDQGLQFLIQYYNGEERAKGNILERFSAQQFPDLHSELNLSSLELGDSALYFCASSVRPGYEQYFGPGTRLTVT.

Comments on this clone: The sample holds other DNA sequences that translate to the same CDR3. The V call is TRBV30, the J call TRBJ1-3, with D unresolved. CDR1 is GTSNPN and CDR2 is SVGIG in the germline V gene (reference sequence). The CDR3 loop spans 12 amino acids. Trimming pared 0 bases from V and 4 bases from J, leaving 4 bases between. This CDR3 reads CAWSVEGNTIYF. In DNA, the CDR3 is TGTGCCTGGAGTGTCGAGGGAAACACCATATATTTT.

This clone was observed a few times. The rearrangement links TRBV30 to TRBJ1-1; D ambiguous. This CDR3 is 13 amino acids long. Germline CDR1 GTSNPN, CDR2 SVGIG (reference sequence). The V gene lost 2 bases and the J gene lost 1 base, with 8 bases spanning the gap. DNA of the CDR3: TGTGCCTGGAGTCTTCGGGAGAACACTGAAGCTTTCTTT. It is translated as CAWSLRENTEAFF.

This clone was counted only a few times. The chain couples TRBV10-3 to TRBJ1-1; possible D gene TRBD1, 6 bases. Trimming left V 4 bases short and J 8 bases short, with 11 bases between. CDR3 length: 12 residues. The germline V gene encodes CDR1 ENHRY and CDR2 SYGVKD. The DNA of the CDR3 is TGTGCCATCAGTGCAAACACAGGGGAAGCTTTCTTT. Translating it yields CAISANTGEAFF.

This clone was seen a single time. The chain joins TRBV7-8 to TRBJ1-1, with a tentative D call TRBD1 (5 bases). The germline V gene encodes CDR1 SGHVS and CDR2 FQNEAQ. Between the trimmed V and J ends, which lost 5 bases and 0 bases, there was a span of 19 bases. CDR3 length equals 17 residues. The CDR3: CASSGAFGTGMNTEAFF. The CDR3, as DNA: TGTGCCAGCAGCGGTGCGTTTGGAACAGGAATGAACACTGAAGCTTTCTTT.

The rearrangement links TRBV2 to TRBJ1-2; 8 bases agree with TRBD1. The CDR3 length is 15 residues. In germline, CDR1 is SNHLY, CDR2 FYNNEI. The V segment lost 6 bases and the J segment 2 bases; nucleotides outside the gene matches: 8. CDR3 region: CASRVEQGANYGYTF. As DNA, the CDR3 is TGTGCCAGCAGGGTGGAGCAGGGGGCGAACTATGGCTACACCTTC.

This sequence joins TRBV2 and TRBJ2-7; TRBD1 might be the D (5 bases). From germline, CDR1 is SNHLY and CDR2 FYNNEI. V dropped 5 bases and J dropped 5 bases, with 10 bases sitting between them. The length of the CDR3 is 12 residues. CDR3 residues: CASSPWTNEQYF. The CDR3 region has the DNA TGTGCCAGCAGTCCCTGGACAAACGAGCAGTACTTC.

The V call is TRBV6-5, the J call TRBJ2-7; 11 nucleotides line up with TRBD2. J gave up 6 bases and V 4 bases, and 5 bases lay outside the gene matches. This CDR3 contains 14 residues. Germline V CDR1 and CDR2: MNHEY, SVGAGI. The CDR3 nucleotides read TGTGCCAGCAGTTTAGCGGGAGGGCCGGGCGAGCAGTACTTC. Amino acid sequence: CASSLAGGPGEQYF.

The chain recombines TRBV27 with TRBJ2-7; 8 bases are a match to TRBD2. CDR3 size: 14 residues. Germline CDR1 and CDR2: MNHEY and SMNVEV (reference sequence). The V segment lost 4 bases and the J segment 2 bases; nucleotides outside the gene matches: 4. CDR3 loop: CASSSGAGAYEQYF. CDR3 sequence (DNA): TGTGCCAGCAGTTCGGGAGCGGGGGCCTACGAGCAGTACTTC.

The chain is built from TRBV14 and TRBJ2-7; TRBD2 matches 8 bases. The CDR3 is made up of 17 amino acids. Germline values: CDR1 SGHDN, CDR2 FVKESK. J gave up 4 bases and V 2 bases, and 13 bases lay outside the gene matches. The CDR3 DNA is TGTGCCAGCAGCCAACCGCAAACCGGGACTAGGAGTTACGAGCAGTACTTC. Protein product: CASSQPQTGTRSYEQYF.

V is TRBV2 and J is TRBJ2-7; TRBD1 matches 11 bases. Unmatched junction bases numbered 2, after V lost 7 bases and J lost 3 bases. Germline CDR1 and CDR2: SNHLY and FYNNEI. This CDR3 is built from 13 residues. The CDR3 sequence: CASTGQGVYEQYF. CDR3 sequence (DNA): TGTGCCAGCACGGGACAGGGGGTCTACGAGCAGTACTTC.